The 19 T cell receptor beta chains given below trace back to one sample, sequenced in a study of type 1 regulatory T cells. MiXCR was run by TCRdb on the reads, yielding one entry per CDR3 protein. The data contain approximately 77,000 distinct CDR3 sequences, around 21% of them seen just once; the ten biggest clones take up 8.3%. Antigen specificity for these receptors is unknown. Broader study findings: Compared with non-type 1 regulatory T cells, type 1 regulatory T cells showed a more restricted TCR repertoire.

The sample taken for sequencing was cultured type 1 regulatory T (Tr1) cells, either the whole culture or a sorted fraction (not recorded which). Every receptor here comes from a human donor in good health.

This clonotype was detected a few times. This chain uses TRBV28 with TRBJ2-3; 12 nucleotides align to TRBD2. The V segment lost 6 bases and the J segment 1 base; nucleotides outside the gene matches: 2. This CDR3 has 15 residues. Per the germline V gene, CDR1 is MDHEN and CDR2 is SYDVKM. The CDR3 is CASSRLAGGTDTQYF. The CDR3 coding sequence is TGTGCCAGCAGCAGACTAGCGGGAGGCACAGATACGCAGTATTTT.

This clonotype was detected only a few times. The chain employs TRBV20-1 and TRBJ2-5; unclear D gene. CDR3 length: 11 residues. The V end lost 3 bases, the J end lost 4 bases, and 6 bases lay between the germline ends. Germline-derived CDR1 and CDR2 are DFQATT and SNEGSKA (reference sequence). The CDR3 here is CSARAGETQYF. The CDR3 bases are TGCAGTGCTAGGGCCGGAGAGACCCAGTACTTC.

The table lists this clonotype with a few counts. The CDR3, as DNA: TGTGCCAGCAGCTTAGCCCACGAGCAGTACTTC. Amino acids: CASSLAHEQYF. The chain recombines TRBV7-2 with TRBJ2-7; no firm D call. Germline V lookup: CDR1 SGHTA, CDR2 FQGNSA. The CDR3 has 11 residues. Trimming left V 0 bases short and J 5 bases short, with 2 bases between.

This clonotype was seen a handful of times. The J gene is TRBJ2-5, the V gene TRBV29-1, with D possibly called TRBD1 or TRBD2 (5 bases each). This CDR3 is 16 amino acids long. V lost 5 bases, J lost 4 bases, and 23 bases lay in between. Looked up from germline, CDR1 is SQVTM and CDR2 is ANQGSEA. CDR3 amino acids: CSVIGAQGRLGETQYF. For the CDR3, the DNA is TGCAGCGTTATCGGGGCGCAGGGAAGGTTGGGAGAGACCCAGTACTTC.

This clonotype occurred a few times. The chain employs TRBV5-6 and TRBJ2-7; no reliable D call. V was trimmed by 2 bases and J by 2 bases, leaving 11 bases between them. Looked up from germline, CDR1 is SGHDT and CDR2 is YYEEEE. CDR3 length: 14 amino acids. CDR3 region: CASSLPQVPYEQYF. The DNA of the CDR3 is TGTGCCAGCAGCTTACCGCAGGTCCCCTACGAGCAGTACTTC.

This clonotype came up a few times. CDR3 bases: TGTGCCAGCACCACCCGCCGGACTAGCGCTAATGAGCAGTTCTTC. The encoded protein is CASTTRRTSANEQFF. The rearrangement uses TRBV6-5 and TRBJ2-1, with 9 bases identical to TRBD2. Losses at the gene ends were 7 bases for V and 7 bases for J; bases not matched to a gene: 11. CDR1 is MNHEY, CDR2 SVGAGI, per germline. The CDR3 covers 15 residues.

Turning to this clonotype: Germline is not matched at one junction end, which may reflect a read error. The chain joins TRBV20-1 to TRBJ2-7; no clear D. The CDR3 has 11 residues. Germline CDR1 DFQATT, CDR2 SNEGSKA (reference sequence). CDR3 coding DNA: TGCAGTGCTAGGAGGTCCTACGAGAAGTACTTC. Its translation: CSARRSYEKYF.

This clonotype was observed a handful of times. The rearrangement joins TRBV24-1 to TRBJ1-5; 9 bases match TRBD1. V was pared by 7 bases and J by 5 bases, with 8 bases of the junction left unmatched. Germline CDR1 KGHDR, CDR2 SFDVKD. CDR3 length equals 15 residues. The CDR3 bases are TGTGCCACCAGCGACTCGGGACAGGGATATCAGCCCCAGCATTTT. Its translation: CATSDSGQGYQPQHF.

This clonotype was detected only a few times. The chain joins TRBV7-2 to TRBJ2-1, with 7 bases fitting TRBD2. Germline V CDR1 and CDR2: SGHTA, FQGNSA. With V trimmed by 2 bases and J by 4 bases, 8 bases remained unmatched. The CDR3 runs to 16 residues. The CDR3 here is CASSLKSLAAYNEQFF. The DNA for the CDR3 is TGTGCCAGCAGCTTAAAGAGTCTAGCGGCTTACAATGAGCAGTTCTTC. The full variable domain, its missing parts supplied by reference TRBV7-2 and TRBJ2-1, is GAGVSQSPSNKVTEKGKDVELRCDPISGHTALYWYRQSLGQGLEFLIYFQGNSAPDKSGLPSDRFSAERTGGSVSTLTIQRTQQEDSAVYLCASSLKSLAAYNEQFFGPGTRLTVL.

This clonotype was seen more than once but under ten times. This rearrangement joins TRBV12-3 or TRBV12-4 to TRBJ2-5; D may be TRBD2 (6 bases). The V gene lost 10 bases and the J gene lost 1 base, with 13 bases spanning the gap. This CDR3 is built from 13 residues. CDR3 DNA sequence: TGTGCCACCTCGAGCGGGCTCCAAGAGACCCAGTACTTC. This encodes CATSSGLQETQYF.

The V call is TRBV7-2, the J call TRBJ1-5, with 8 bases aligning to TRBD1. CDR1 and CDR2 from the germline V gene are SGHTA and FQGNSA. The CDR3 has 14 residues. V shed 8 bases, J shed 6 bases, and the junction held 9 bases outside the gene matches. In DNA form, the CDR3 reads TGTGCCAGCGCCCCGGACAGGGTGGTTCAGCCCCAGCATTTT. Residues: CASAPDRVVQPQHF.

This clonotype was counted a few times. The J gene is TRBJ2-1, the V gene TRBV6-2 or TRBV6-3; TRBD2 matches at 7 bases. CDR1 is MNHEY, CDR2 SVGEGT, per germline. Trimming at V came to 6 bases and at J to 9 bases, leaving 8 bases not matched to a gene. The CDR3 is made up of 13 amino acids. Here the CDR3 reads CASRPPWTSEQFF. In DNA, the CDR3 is TGTGCCAGCAGACCTCCCTGGACTAGTGAGCAGTTCTTC.

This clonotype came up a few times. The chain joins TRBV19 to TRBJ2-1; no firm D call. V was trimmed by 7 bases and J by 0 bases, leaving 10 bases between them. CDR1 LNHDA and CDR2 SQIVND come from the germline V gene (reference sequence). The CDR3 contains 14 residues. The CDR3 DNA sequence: TGTGCCAGTAACCACGCGAGCTCCTACAATGAGCAGTTCTTC. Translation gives CASNHASSYNEQFF.

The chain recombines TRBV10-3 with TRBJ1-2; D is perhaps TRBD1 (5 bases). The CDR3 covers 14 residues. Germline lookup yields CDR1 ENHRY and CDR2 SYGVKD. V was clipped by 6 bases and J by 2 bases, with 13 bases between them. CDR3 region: CAIRGPPPNYGYTF. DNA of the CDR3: TGTGCCATCAGGGGACCGCCCCCGAACTATGGCTACACCTTC.

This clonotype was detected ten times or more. CDR3 amino acids: CASRTGDLKPQHF. Written as DNA, the CDR3 is TGTGCCAGCAGGACAGGGGACCTAAAACCCCAGCATTTT. The rearrangement uses TRBV12-3 or TRBV12-4 and TRBJ1-5, with TRBD1 matching 8 bases. The CDR3 runs to 13 residues. V dropped 6 bases and J dropped 10; count of bases not matched to a gene: 8.

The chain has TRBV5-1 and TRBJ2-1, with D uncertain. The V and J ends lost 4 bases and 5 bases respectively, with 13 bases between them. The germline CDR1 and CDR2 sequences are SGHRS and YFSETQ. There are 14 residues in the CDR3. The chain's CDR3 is CASSLSASNNEQFF. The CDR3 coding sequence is TGCGCCAGCAGCCTGAGCGCTTCAAACAATGAGCAGTTCTTC.

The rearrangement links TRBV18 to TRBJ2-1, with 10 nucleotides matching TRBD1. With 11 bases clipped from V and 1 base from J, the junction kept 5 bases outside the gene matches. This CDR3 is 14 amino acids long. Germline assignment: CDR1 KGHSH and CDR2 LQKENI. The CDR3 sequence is CAGQGGSSYNEQFF. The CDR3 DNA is TGTGCCGGACAGGGGGGCTCTTCCTACAATGAGCAGTTCTTC.

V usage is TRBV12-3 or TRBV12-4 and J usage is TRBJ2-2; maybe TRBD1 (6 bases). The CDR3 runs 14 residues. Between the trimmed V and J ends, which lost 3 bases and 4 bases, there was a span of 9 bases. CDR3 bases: TGTGCCAGCAGTTTTCAGGGGAGCACCGGGGAGCTGTTTTTT. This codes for CASSFQGSTGELFF.

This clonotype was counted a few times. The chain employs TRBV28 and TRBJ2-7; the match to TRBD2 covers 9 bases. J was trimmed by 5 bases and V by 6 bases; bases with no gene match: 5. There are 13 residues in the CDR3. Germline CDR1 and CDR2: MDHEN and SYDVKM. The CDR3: CASRAGGSHEQYF. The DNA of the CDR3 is TGTGCCAGCAGGGCGGGGGGGTCCCACGAGCAGTACTTC.